This T cell receptor beta chain is from a study of blood T cell repertoires in COVID-19. Looking at the study overall: From the United States, Italy and Spain came samples of acute and convalescent COVID-19. From T cells, B-cell-depleted T cells, or PBMCs came the material, which was cDNA or gDNA.

Original handling: Estimated nucleated cell counts came from reference gene primer amplification. This table comes from immunoSEQ multiplex PCR, and its TCRdb copy is limited to in-frame clones, with some not included. V, J and clone size derive from that table, while D and trimming were established from the DNA sequence. The sample yields about 68,000 clones, approximately 90% seen once. The sequenced sample consisted of peripheral blood. This TCR came from a man between 25 and 39 years old with acute or convalescent COVID-19.

The CDR3 is CATRRGGADTQYF. CDR3 sequence (DNA): TGTGCCACCAGAAGGGGTGGGGCAGATACGCAGTATTTT. The chain has TRBV24-1 and TRBJ2-3, with D possibly matching TRBD1 (5 bases). Trimming shortened V by 7 bases and J by 4 bases, and 11 bases separated the two germline ends. Germline V gives CDR1 KGHDR, CDR2 SFDVKD. CDR3 size: 13 residues.